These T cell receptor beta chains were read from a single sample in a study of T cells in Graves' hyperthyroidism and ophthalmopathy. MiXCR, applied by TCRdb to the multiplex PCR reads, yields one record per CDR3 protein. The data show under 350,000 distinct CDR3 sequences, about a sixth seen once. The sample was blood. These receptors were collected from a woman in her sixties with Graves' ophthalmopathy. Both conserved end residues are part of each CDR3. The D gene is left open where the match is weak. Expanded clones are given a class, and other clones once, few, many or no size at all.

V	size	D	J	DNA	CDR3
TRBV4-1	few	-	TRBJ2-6	TGCGCCAGCAGCTCGTCGGGCAGAAACTCTGGGGCCAACGTCCTGACTTTC	CASSSSGRNSGANVLTF
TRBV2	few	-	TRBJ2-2	TGTGCCAGCCTCCTACAGGGTAGGACCGGGGAGCTGTTTTTT	CASLLQGRTGELFF
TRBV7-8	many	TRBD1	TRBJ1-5	TGTGCCAGCAGCTGGACAGGAGCTAGCAATCAGCCCCAGCATTTT	CASSWTGASNQPQHF
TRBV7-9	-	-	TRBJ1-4	TGTGCCAGCAGCTCAGAGACGGATTTCATTGAAAAACTGTTTTTT	CASSSETDFIEKLFF
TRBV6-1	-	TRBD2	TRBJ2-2	TGTGCCAGCAGATCGACTAGCGGGGGAATGGGCACCGGGGAGCTGTTTTTT	CASRSTSGGMGTGELFF
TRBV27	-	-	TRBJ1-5	TGTGCCAGCAGTCCCAGCTCCGGGAACAAAAATCAGCCCCAGCATTTT	CASSPSSGNKNQPQHF
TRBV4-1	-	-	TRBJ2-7	TGCGCCAGCAGCCAGTATGTGGGGAGTAGGGCCTACGAGCAGTACTTC	CASSQYVGSRAYEQYF
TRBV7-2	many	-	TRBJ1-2	TGTGCCAGCAGCCTCGACAGGCCTGCTTCCTATGGCTACACCTTC	CASSLDRPASYGYTF
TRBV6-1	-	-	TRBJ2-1	TGTGCCAGCAGCGATGGGGGGGGAGGGGGCTACAATGAGCAGTTCTTC	CASSDGGGGGYNEQFF
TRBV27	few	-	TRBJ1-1	TGTGCCAGCAGTCTTTACTTGAACACTGAAGCTTTCTTT	CASSLYLNTEAFF
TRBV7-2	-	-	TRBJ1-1	TGTGCCAGCAGCCGAGATGGGGGCCGGACTGAAGCTTTCTTT	CASSRDGGRTEAFF
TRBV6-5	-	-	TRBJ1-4	TGTGCCAGCAGTTATACGTTTGAGGCGCAGCCTAATGAAAAACTGTTTTTT	CASSYTFEAQPNEKLFF
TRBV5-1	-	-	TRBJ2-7	TGCGCCAGCAGCTACGTGGGAGCAAGCGAGCAGTACTTC	CASSYVGASEQYF
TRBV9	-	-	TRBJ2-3	TGTGCCAGCAGCGTACATGGACAGACTAGCACAGATACGCAGTATTTT	CASSVHGQTSTDTQYF
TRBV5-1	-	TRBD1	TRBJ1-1	TGCGCCAGCAGCCGGACAGGGGGCGCGTCGAGAACTGAAGCTTTCTTT	CASSRTGGASRTEAFF
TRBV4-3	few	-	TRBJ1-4	TGCGCCAGCAGCCCCCGACCAAAGACAGCGGAAAAACTGTTTTTT	CASSPRPKTAEKLFF
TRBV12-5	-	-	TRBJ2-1	TGTGCTAGTGGTTCAGGCCCACAGGTGCCCAATGAGCAGTTCTTC	CASGSGPQVPNEQFF
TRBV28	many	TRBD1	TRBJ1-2	TGTGCCAGCAGTATTCCGACCAGGGGGCGCGGCTACACCTTC	CASSIPTRGRGYTF
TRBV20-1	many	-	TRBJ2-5	TGCAGTGCTAGAGATGGAAAAGAACAGGGCGAGACCCAGTACTTC	CSARDGKEQGETQYF
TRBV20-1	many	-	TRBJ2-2	TGCAGTGCTAGACGAAATCCCGGGACAATCGGCCGGAGCACCGGGGAGCTGTTTTTT	CSARRNPGTIGRSTGELFF
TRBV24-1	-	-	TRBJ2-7	TGTGCCACCCCAGACAGTACCGTTACGTGGCAGTACTTC	CATPDSTVTWQYF
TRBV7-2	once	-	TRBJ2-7	TGTGCCAGCAGCCCCAGCGTGTGGGGGGAAACATCCTACGAGCAGTACTTC	CASSPSVWGETSYEQYF
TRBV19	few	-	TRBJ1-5	TGTGCCAGTAGTATTATAAGGGCCGGACCCTTTGGCAATCAGCCCCAGCATTTT	CASSIIRAGPFGNQPQHF
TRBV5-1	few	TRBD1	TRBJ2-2	TGCGCCAGCACCTTGGGACAGTACGCCGGGGAGCTGTTTTTT	CASTLGQYAGELFF
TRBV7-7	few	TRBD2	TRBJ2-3	TGTGCCAGCAGCCTCGGCCCTGCGGGTTTGGCTAGCGGGGTCACAGATACGCAGTATTTT	CASSLGPAGLASGVTDTQYF
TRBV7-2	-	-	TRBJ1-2	TGTGCCAGCAGCTTAGAACGTAGATATGGCTACACCTTC	CASSLERRYGYTF
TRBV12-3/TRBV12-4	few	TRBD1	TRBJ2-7	TGTGCCAGCAGTGCCCGACAGGGGTCCAAGCAGTACTTC	CASSARQGSKQYF
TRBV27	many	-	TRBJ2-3	TGTGCCAGCCGTCCCATGATGGCCTCTAGCACAGATACGCAGTATTTT	CASRPMMASSTDTQYF